The 7 T cell receptor beta chains below all came from one sample that was sequenced in a study of T cells in Graves' hyperthyroidism and ophthalmopathy. Amplification of TCR beta CDR3 regions used RNA as the template. The HTBI set primed first-round TCR CDR3 RT-PCR. TCRdb used MiXCR to reprocess the multiplex PCR reads, holding one entry per CDR3 protein. The table lists more than 450,000 distinct CDR3 sequences, 20% of them singletons. The sequenced sample was blood. The receptors originated from a middle-aged man with Graves' ophthalmopathy.

This clonotype was counted only a few times. The chain is built from TRBV7-9 and TRBJ1-4, with a weak D call TRBD1 (5 bases). Germline V gene data show CDR1 as SEHNR and CDR2 as FQNEAQ (reference sequence). This CDR3 contains 14 residues. The V end lost 1 base, the J end lost 8 bases, and 11 bases lay between the germline ends. The CDR3 protein is CASSLGAGQEKLFF. Written as DNA, the CDR3 is TGTGCCAGCAGCTTAGGGGCAGGGCAGGAAAAACTGTTTTTT.

The chain couples TRBV7-6 to TRBJ2-1, with 8 bases fitting TRBD2. V lost 4 bases to trimming and J lost 6 bases; unmatched junction nucleotides: 8. The CDR3 consists of 15 residues. The V gene's germline CDR1 is SGHVS and CDR2 FNYEAQ. The CDR3 protein is CASSSGGGGGNEQFF. The CDR3 bases are TGTGCCAGCAGCTCGGGGGGGGGAGGTGGCAATGAGCAGTTCTTC.

CDR3 in amino acids: CASSTREGREKLFF. CDR3 DNA sequence: TGTGCCAGCAGCACCAGGGAGGGACGCGAAAAACTGTTTTTT. The chain recombines TRBV5-4 with TRBJ1-4, with a possible D match to TRBD1 (5 bases). The CDR3 is made up of 14 amino acids. V was shortened by 4 bases and J by 8 bases, with 15 bases between the two germline ends. Germline CDR1 and CDR2: SGHNT and YYREEE (reference sequence).

This clonotype was detected many times. CDR3 protein: CSARAGLPKNEQYF. CDR3 coding DNA: TGCAGTGCTAGGGCGGGACTCCCTAAAAACGAGCAGTACTTC. The V call is TRBV20-1, the J call TRBJ2-7; TRBD2 might be the D (6 bases). The CDR3 length is 14 residues. Trimming left V 3 bases short and J 5 bases short, with 17 bases between. Per germline, CDR1 DFQATT and CDR2 SNEGSKA (reference sequence).

This clonotype was observed many times. This chain uses TRBV5-1 with TRBJ2-1; a weak D match, TRBD1 (5 bases). Germline V CDR1 and CDR2: SGHRS, YFSETQ. The CDR3 consists of 16 residues. With 0 bases removed from V and 4 bases from J, the gap between germline ends came to 14 bases. The CDR3 here is CASSLEGEQGYNEQFF. The DNA for the CDR3 is TGCGCCAGCAGCTTGGAAGGGGAACAAGGATACAATGAGCAGTTCTTC.

This clonotype was detected only a few times. The chain carries TRBV6-1 and TRBJ1-3, with 7 positions matching TRBD1. With V trimmed by 6 bases and J by 7 bases, 6 bases remained unmatched. CDR1 MNHNS and CDR2 SASEGT come from the germline V gene. The CDR3 has 13 amino acids. CDR3 region: CASRTGLGNTIYF. In DNA form, the CDR3 reads TGTGCCAGCAGGACAGGGCTGGGCAACACCATATATTTT.

This clonotype was observed a handful of times. V gene TRBV20-1 combines with J gene TRBJ2-3; no firm D call. CDR3 length: 14 amino acids. The germline V and J ends were trimmed by 3 bases and 1 base, with 11 bases remaining between them. The germline CDR1 and CDR2 sequences are DFQATT and SNEGSKA (reference sequence). The CDR3 bases are TGCAGTGCTAGGCGTCATGGACGCACAGATACGCAGTATTTT. Translating gives CSARRHGRTDTQYF.